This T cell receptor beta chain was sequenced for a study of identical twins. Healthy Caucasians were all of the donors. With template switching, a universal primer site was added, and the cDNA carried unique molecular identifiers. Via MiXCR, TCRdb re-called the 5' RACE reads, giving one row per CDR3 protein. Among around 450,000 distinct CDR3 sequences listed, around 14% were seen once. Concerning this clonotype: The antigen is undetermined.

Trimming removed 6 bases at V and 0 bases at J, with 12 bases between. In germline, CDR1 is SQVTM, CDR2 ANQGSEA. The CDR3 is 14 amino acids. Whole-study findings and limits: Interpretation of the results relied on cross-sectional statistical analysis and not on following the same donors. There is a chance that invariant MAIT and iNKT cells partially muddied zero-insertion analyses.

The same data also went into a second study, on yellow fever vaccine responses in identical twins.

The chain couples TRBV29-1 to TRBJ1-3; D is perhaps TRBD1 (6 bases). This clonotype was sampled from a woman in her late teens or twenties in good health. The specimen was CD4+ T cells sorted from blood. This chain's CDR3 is CSVEQGSSGNTIYF. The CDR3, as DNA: TGCAGCGTGGAACAGGGTAGCTCTGGAAACACCATATATTTT.